A single sample gave rise to the 3 T cell receptor beta chains below, sequenced in a study of blood T cells in healthy people across ages. A sample-barcoded 5' primer and a J-beta primer mix were used in a second PCR of roughly 7 to 11 cycles. TCRdb fed the 5' RACE reads into MiXCR, producing one record per CDR3 protein. This table has nearly 1 million distinct CDR3 sequences, just over 50% appearing once. The sequenced sample consisted of blood. All receptors derive from a woman aged 55 to 70 in good health.

The chain recombines TRBV11-1 with TRBJ2-7; D tentatively reads TRBD1 or TRBD2 (5 bases each). The tail of the sequence fits TRBJ2-5 better, so the J call may be wrong. This CDR3 has 15 residues. The germline V gene encodes CDR1 SGHAT and CDR2 FQDESV (reference sequence). In DNA form, the CDR3 reads TGTGCCAGCAGCTGGACCGGGACCCGAGGGGAGACCCAGTACTTC. This sequence encodes CASSWTGTRGETQYF.

The chain links TRBV7-9 to TRBJ2-7; 8 bases are shared with TRBD1. The CDR3 length is 15 residues. Germline trimming cut 4 bases from V and 2 bases from J; bases unmatched to any gene: 7. The V gene's germline CDR1 is SEHNR and CDR2 FQNEAQ (reference sequence). The CDR3 loop reads CASSSLDRVTYEQYF. CDR3 coding DNA: TGTGCCAGCAGCTCCCTGGACAGGGTCACCTACGAGCAGTACTTC.

The V and J genes are TRBV29-1 and TRBJ2-7; a possible D gene is TRBD2 (5 bases). The CDR3 length is 13 residues. Germline CDR1 is SQVTM and CDR2 is ANQGSEA. Between the trimmed V and J ends, which lost 4 bases and 3 bases, there was a span of 13 bases. Written as DNA, the CDR3 is TGCAGCGTTGCGGCCCTTGAGGGCTACGAGCAGTACTTC. Translated, it gives CSVAALEGYEQYF.